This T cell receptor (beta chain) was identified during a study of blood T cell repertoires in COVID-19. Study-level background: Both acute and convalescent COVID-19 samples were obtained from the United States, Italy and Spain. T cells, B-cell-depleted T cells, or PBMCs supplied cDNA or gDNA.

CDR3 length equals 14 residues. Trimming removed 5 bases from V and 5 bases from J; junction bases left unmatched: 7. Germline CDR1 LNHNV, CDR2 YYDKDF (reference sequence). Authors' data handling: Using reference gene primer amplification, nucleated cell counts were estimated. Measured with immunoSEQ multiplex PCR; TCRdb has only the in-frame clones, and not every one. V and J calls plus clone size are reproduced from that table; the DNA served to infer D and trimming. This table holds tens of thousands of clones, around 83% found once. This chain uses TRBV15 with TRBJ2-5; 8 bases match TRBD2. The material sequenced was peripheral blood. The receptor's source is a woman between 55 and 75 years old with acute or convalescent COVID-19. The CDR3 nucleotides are TGTGCCACCAGCTCTAGGGGCGGGGGGGAGACCCAGTACTTC. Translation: CATSSRGGGETQYF.